This T cell receptor (beta chain) was sequenced during a study of CD8+ T cells in alopecia areata. Treatment indicated: oral pan-JAK inhibitor, 5-10 mg twice daily. From alopecia areata patients, lesional scalp punch biopsies and peripheral blood were collected. Study-wide points: Scalp sample sequencing also detects resident alphabeta T cells of normal skin. Lesional tissue from the scalp (especially in alopecia totalis/universalis) showed higher clonality than normal scalp.

Per germline, CDR1 SGHTA and CDR2 FQGNSA. The CDR3 spans 14 residues. Trimming at V came to 7 bases and at J to 0 bases, leaving 4 bases not matched to a gene. Once RNA had been extracted, it was reverse transcribed into cDNA to act as the sequencing template. The repertoire was sequenced with immunoSEQ multiplex PCR; TCRdb's copy has only in-frame clones and lacks some. The repertoire holds roughly 230,000 clones, with around 43% as singletons. About this clone itself: What it binds is not known.

Here the sequenced sample was CD4+ T cells sorted from blood, taken around week 36, from a patient treated with tofacitinib. The chain carries TRBV7-2 and TRBJ2-3; the match to TRBD1 covers 7 bases. The receptor was isolated from a human donor with alopecia areata. DNA for the CDR3: TGTGCCAGCAACCGGGACAGTAGCACAGATACGCAGTATTTT. Its translation is CASNRDSSTDTQYF. The complete variable domain, with remaining parts taken from reference TRBV7-2 and TRBJ2-3, reads GAGVSQSPSNKVTEKGKDVELRCDPISGHTALYWYRQSLGQGLEFLIYFQGNSAPDKSGLPSDRFSAERTGGSVSTLTIQRTQQEDSAVYLCASNRDSSTDTQYFGPGTRLTVL.